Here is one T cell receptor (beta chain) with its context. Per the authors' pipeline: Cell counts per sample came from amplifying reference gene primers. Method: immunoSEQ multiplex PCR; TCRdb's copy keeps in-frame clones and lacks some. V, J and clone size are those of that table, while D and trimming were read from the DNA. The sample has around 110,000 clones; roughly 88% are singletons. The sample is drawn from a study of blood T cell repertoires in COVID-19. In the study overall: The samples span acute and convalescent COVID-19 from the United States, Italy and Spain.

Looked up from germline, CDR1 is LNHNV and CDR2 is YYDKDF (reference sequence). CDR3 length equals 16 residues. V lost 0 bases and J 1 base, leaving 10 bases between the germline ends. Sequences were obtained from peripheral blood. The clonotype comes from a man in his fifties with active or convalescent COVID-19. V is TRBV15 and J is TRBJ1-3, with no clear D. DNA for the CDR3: TGTGCCACCAGCAGAGATACCGGGGTATCTGGAAACACCATATATTTT. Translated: CATSRDTGVSGNTIYF.